The 27 T cell receptor beta chains below all came from one sample that was sequenced in a study of cytomegalovirus exposure and HLA in healthy donors. Sequencing used immunoSEQ multiplex PCR; TCRdb keeps in-frame clones, though not all of them. The table has some 100,000 clones, 80% to 90% seen once. Sequenced input: PBMCs. The source of these receptors is a man aged 18-30 years in good health and CMV-seropositive.

This rearrangement joins TRBV29-1 to TRBJ1-1; D gene ambiguous. V lost 4 bases to trimming and J lost 0 bases, with 6 bases between them. Per the germline V gene, CDR1 is SQVTM and CDR2 is ANQGSEA. The CDR3 is 12 residues long. The CDR3 DNA reads TGCAGCGTTGGGGCCTTGAACACTGAAGCTTTCTTT. It codes for CSVGALNTEAFF.

The CDR3 region has the DNA TGCGCCAGCGGGGGGGTTTCGGGTCAGCCCCAGCATTTT. Its protein product is CASGGVSGQPQHF. The V gene is TRBV10-2, the J gene TRBJ1-5; D might be TRBD1 (5 bases). CDR3 size: 13 residues. The V end was cut by 8 bases, the J end by 6 bases, with 14 bases between. CDR1 and CDR2 (germline): WSHSY, SAAADI.

The J gene is TRBJ2-4, the V gene TRBV27; tentatively, D is TRBD1 (5 bases). This CDR3 contains 14 residues. Trimming stripped 5 bases from V and 4 bases from J, with 12 bases between. The germline CDR1 and CDR2 sequences are MNHEY and SMNVEV (reference sequence). In nucleotides, the CDR3 is TGTGCCAGCAGTGGGTGGGCAGGGAAAAACATTCAGTACTTC. Residues: CASSGWAGKNIQYF.

Only a few counts were recorded for this clone. The chain couples TRBV7-9 to TRBJ2-7; TRBD2 agrees at 7 bases. The length of the CDR3 is 13 residues. The germline CDR1 and CDR2 sequences are SEHNR and FQNEAQ (reference sequence). V gave up 4 bases and J gave up 6 bases; unmatched junction bases: 6. The CDR3 DNA reads TGTGCCAGCAGCTCCGGGGAGGGAACCGAGCAGTACTTC. The encoded protein is CASSSGEGTEQYF.

The chain has TRBV5-1 and TRBJ2-7; D unresolved. Looked up from germline, CDR1 is SGHRS and CDR2 is YFSETQ. The length of the CDR3 is 13 residues. The V end lost 4 bases, the J end lost 2 bases, and 10 bases lay between the germline ends. CDR3 sequence reads: CASSPGGTYEQYF. The CDR3 region has the DNA TGCGCCAGCAGCCCCGGTGGTACCTACGAGCAGTACTTC. Full variable domain (missing parts from reference TRBV5-1 and TRBJ2-7): KAGVTQTPRYLIKTRGQQVTLSCSPISGHRSVSWYQQTPGQGLQFLFEYFSETQRNKGNFPGRFSGRQFSNSRSEMNVSTLELGDSALYLCASSPGGTYEQYFGPGTRLTVT.

V usage is TRBV18 and J usage is TRBJ1-5; possibly TRBD1 for D (6 bases). CDR1 and CDR2 from the germline V gene are KGHSH and LQKENI. Trimming removed 5 bases from V and 9 bases from J, with 14 bases in between. The CDR3 consists of 13 residues. CDR3 loop: CASSEDSTGPQHF. As DNA, the CDR3 is TGTGCCAGCTCAGAGGACAGCACGGGGCCCCAGCATTTT.

The rearrangement links TRBV9 to TRBJ2-2; D remains ambiguous. Germline loops: CDR1 SGDLS, CDR2 YYNGEE. The CDR3 is 15 residues long. Trimming stripped 0 bases from V and 1 base from J, with 7 bases between. CDR3: CASSVAQLNTGELFF. DNA for the CDR3: TGTGCCAGCAGCGTAGCTCAGTTGAACACCGGGGAGCTGTTTTTT.

The table lists this clone with a count of one. DNA for the CDR3: TGTGCCAGCAGCCAAGACGGAGCGGGGAGCTACGAGCAGTACTTC. Translated: CASSQDGAGSYEQYF. V and J are TRBV4-2 and TRBJ2-7; 7 bases are a match to TRBD2. Trimming cost V 0 bases and J 3 bases; bases outside gene matches: 5. CDR1 LGHNA and CDR2 YNFKEQ come from the germline V gene. This CDR3 has 15 amino acids.

J is TRBJ1-6 and V is TRBV4-3; the D gene is possibly TRBD1 (6 bases). The V end was cut by 0 bases, the J end by 8 bases, with 14 bases between. Germline values: CDR1 LGHNA, CDR2 YSLEER. The CDR3 totals 16 residues. The CDR3 coding sequence is TGCGCCAGCAGCCAAGAAAAGGGGGACGCGTATTCACCCCTCCACTTT. This codes for CASSQEKGDAYSPLHF.

The chain uses TRBV6-1 and TRBJ1-1; D is possibly TRBD1 (5 bases). The germline V gene has CDR1 MNHNS and CDR2 SASEGT. The CDR3 sequence is 12 residues long. V was cut by 8 bases and J by 1 base, with 8 bases left in between. The CDR3 DNA sequence: TGTGCCAGCGGGGACTCGAACACTGAAGCTTTCTTT. It yields the protein CASGDSNTEAFF.

The V gene is TRBV4-2, the J gene TRBJ2-2; 8 positions match TRBD2. The CDR3 is 18 residues long. With 1 base clipped from V and 1 base from J, the junction kept 8 bases outside the gene matches. Germline V gene lookup returns CDR1 LGHNA and CDR2 YNFKEQ. This CDR3 reads CASSQVGAGGLNTGELFF. The CDR3, as DNA: TGTGCCAGCAGCCAAGTTGGGGCGGGGGGCCTGAACACCGGGGAGCTGTTTTTT.

The chain combines TRBV5-1 with TRBJ2-2, with D possibly being TRBD1 (5 bases). Germline CDR1 is SGHRS and CDR2 is YFSETQ. This CDR3 spans 14 amino acids. The V end was cut by 4 bases, the J end by 6 bases, with 13 bases between. DNA for the CDR3: TGCGCCAGCAGCCTGCTGCAGGGCGCCGGGGAGCTGTTTTTT. It is translated as CASSLLQGAGELFF. Full variable domain (outside the CDR3, taken from reference TRBV5-1 and TRBJ2-2): KAGVTQTPRYLIKTRGQQVTLSCSPISGHRSVSWYQQTPGQGLQFLFEYFSETQRNKGNFPGRFSGRQFSNSRSEMNVSTLELGDSALYLCASSLLQGAGELFFGEGSRLTVL.

V usage is TRBV5-1 and J usage is TRBJ2-3, with D maybe TRBD2 (5 bases). Per germline, CDR1 SGHRS and CDR2 YFSETQ. This CDR3 region has 14 residues. Between the trimmed V and J ends, which lost 4 bases and 4 bases, there was a span of 13 bases. As DNA, the CDR3 is TGCGCCAGCAGCCCCCGGGGTAACCCAGATACGCAGTATTTT. Its protein product is CASSPRGNPDTQYF.

The rearrangement links TRBV5-6 to TRBJ2-7; TRBD1 aligns across 11 bases. Unmatched junction bases numbered 1, after V lost 0 bases and J lost 5 bases. This CDR3 contains 14 residues. The germline gives CDR1 SGHDT, CDR2 YYEEEE. Here the CDR3 reads CASSLGTGGNEQYF. CDR3 sequence (DNA): TGTGCCAGCAGCTTGGGGACAGGGGGCAACGAGCAGTACTTC.

The rearrangement joins TRBV7-2 to TRBJ1-2; maybe TRBD1 (6 bases). CDR3 size: 16 residues. Germline V gives CDR1 SGHTA, CDR2 FQGNSA. The V end lost 1 base, the J end lost 1 base, and 13 bases lay between the germline ends. CDR3 region: CASSLEPGANNYGYTF. The CDR3 nucleotides are TGTGCCAGCAGCTTAGAACCAGGGGCGAATAACTATGGCTACACCTTC.

This chain uses TRBV10-2 with TRBJ2-1; 8 bases align to TRBD2. Germline V gene data show CDR1 as WSHSY and CDR2 as SAAADI. This CDR3 has 18 residues. The J segment lost 1 base and the V segment lost 4 bases, leaving 12 bases of the junction unmatched. As DNA, the CDR3 is TGCGCCAGCAGTGGTCCATCCACTAGCGGAGCATCCTACAATGAGCAGTTCTTC. Protein product: CASSGPSTSGASYNEQFF.

V is TRBV7-2 and J is TRBJ1-2; tentatively, D is TRBD1 (5 bases). Trimming cost V 5 bases and J 8 bases, with 15 bases left between them. The CDR3 has 13 amino acids. Germline V CDR1 and CDR2: SGHTA, FQGNSA. The DNA for the CDR3 is TGTGCCAGCAGCCTCACAGGATATGACGGCTACACCTTC. It encodes CASSLTGYDGYTF.

The chain recombines TRBV6-5 with TRBJ2-5; 7 bases line up with TRBD1. The V gene's germline CDR1 is MNHEY and CDR2 SVGAGI. The CDR3 spans 14 residues. V was pared by 5 bases and J by 3 bases, with 6 bases of the junction left unmatched. CDR3 coding DNA: TGTGCCAGCAGTAAACTCGGGACAGAAGAGACCCAGTACTTC. Translation: CASSKLGTEETQYF.

The chain recombines TRBV30 with TRBJ1-3, with D uncertain. V was clipped by 0 bases and J by 0 bases, with 12 bases between them. The CDR3 sequence is 16 residues long. Germline V CDR1 and CDR2: GTSNPN, SVGIG (reference sequence). The CDR3 nucleotides read TGTGCCTGGAGTGTCCCCGGTGCCCGCTCTGGAAACACCATATATTTT. It codes for CAWSVPGARSGNTIYF.

The rearrangement links TRBV9 to TRBJ1-1, with TRBD1 as a possible D gene (5 bases). Trimming cost V 3 bases and J 1 base, with 7 bases left between them. Germline V gives CDR1 SGDLS, CDR2 YYNGEE. This CDR3 comprises 13 residues. For the CDR3, the DNA is TGTGCCAGCAGCGCGGGGGGGAACACTGAAGCTTTCTTT. Translation: CASSAGGNTEAFF.

V is TRBV28 and J is TRBJ1-5; the match to TRBD1 covers 7 bases. V lost 7 bases to trimming and J lost 2 bases; unmatched junction nucleotides: 8. The CDR3 has 15 residues. Per germline, CDR1 MDHEN and CDR2 SYDVKM. Here the CDR3 DNA reads TGTGCCAGCACGAGACAGGGACCGGGCAATCAGCCCCAGCATTTT. It codes for CASTRQGPGNQPQHF.

The chain carries TRBV6-5 and TRBJ1-1, with 8 bases identical to TRBD1. The CDR3 consists of 15 residues. Germline assignment: CDR1 MNHEY and CDR2 SVGAGI. The trim removed 4 bases at V and 1 base at J, leaving 5 bases unmatched. The CDR3 nucleotides read TGTGCCAGCAGTTTAACAGGGGGTGGGAACACTGAAGCTTTCTTT. Encoded protein: CASSLTGGGNTEAFF.

The chain combines TRBV7-9 with TRBJ2-3, with TRBD1 as a possible D gene (6 bases). The CDR3 loop spans 17 amino acids. The V gene's germline CDR1 is SEHNR and CDR2 FQNEAQ (reference sequence). The V and J ends lost 5 bases and 2 bases respectively, with 20 bases between them. CDR3 protein: CASSPSRGTRLTDTQYF. CDR3 coding DNA: TGTGCCAGCAGCCCATCGAGGGGGACCCGGCTCACAGATACGCAGTATTTT.

The J gene is TRBJ2-7, the V gene TRBV30; TRBD1 might be the D (6 bases). Germline loops: CDR1 GTSNPN, CDR2 SVGIG (reference sequence). Trimming took off 2 bases at V and 1 base at J, with 9 bases between the two ends. CDR3 size: 13 residues. Here the CDR3 reads CAWSRDNSYEQYF. Here the CDR3 DNA reads TGTGCCTGGAGTCGGGACAATTCCTACGAGCAGTACTTC.

The chain recombines TRBV29-1 with TRBJ1-5; D is perhaps TRBD1 (5 bases). Germline CDR1 reads SQVTM; CDR2 reads ANQGSEA. The V and J ends lost 8 bases and 0 bases respectively, with 26 bases between them. This CDR3 comprises 18 residues. CDR3 bases: TGCAGCCCATCATCCGACAGAAAAGGGGTTTATAGCAATCAGCCCCAGCATTTT. Translated, it gives CSPSSDRKGVYSNQPQHF.

The chain has TRBV27 and TRBJ2-7; possibly TRBD2 for D (5 bases). The ends were cut back, 7 bases at V and 3 bases at J, with 13 bases in the middle. CDR1 and CDR2 from the germline V gene are MNHEY and SMNVEV (reference sequence). The length of the CDR3 is 13 residues. The chain's CDR3 is CASTPGVGYEQYF. The CDR3 DNA sequence: TGTGCCAGCACCCCCGGGGTTGGCTACGAGCAGTACTTC.

The V call is TRBV5-1, the J call TRBJ2-1; TRBD2 agrees at 7 bases. J was trimmed by 8 bases and V by 5 bases; bases with no gene match: 10. Germline CDR1 reads SGHRS; CDR2 reads YFSETQ. The CDR3 sequence is 14 residues long. CDR3 amino acids: CASREGRTRHEQFF. CDR3 nucleotides: TGCGCCAGCAGGGAGGGGCGGACTAGGCATGAGCAGTTCTTC.